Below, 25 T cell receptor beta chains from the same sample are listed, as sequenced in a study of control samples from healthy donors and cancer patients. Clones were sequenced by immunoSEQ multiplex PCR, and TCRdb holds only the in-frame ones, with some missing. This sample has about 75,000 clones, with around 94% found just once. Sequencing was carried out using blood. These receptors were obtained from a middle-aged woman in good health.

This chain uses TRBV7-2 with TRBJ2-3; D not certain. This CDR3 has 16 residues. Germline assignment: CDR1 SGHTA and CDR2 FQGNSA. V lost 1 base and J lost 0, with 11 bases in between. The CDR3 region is CASSLVAQSSTDTQYF. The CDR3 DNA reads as TGTGCCAGCAGCTTAGTGGCTCAGTCTAGCACAGATACGCAGTATTTT.

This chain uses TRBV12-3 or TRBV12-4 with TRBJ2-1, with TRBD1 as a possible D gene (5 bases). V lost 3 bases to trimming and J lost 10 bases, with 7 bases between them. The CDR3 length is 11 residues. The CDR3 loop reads CASSFWGEQFF. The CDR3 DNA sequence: TGTGCCAGCAGTTTTTGGGGCGAGCAGTTCTTC.

CDR3 residues: CASSIGSGGSQPQHF. The CDR3 nucleotides are TGTGCCAGTAGTATAGGCTCGGGGGGCAGTCAGCCCCAGCATTTT. The chain combines TRBV19 with TRBJ1-5; a weak D match, TRBD1 (6 bases). This CDR3 contains 15 residues. V lost 1 base and J lost 6, with 13 bases in between. Germline CDR1 is LNHDA and CDR2 is SQIVND (reference sequence). The full variable domain, completed using reference TRBV19 and TRBJ1-5, is DGGITQSPKYLFRKEGQNVTLSCEQNLNHDAMYWYRQDPGQGLRLIYYSQIVNDFQKGDIAEGYSVSREKKESFPLTVTSAQKNPTAFYLCASSIGSGGSQPQHFGDGTRLSIL.

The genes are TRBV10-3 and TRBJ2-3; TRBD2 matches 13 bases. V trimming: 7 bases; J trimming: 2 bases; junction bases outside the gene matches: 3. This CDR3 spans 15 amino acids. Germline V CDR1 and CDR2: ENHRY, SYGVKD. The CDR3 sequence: CAITGTSGNTDTQYF. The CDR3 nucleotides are TGTGCCATCACCGGGACTAGCGGGAACACAGATACGCAGTATTTT.

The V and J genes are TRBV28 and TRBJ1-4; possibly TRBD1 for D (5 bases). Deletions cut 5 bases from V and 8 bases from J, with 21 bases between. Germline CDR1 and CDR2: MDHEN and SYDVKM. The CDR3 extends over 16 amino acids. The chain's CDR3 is CASSPIVQVLQEKLFF. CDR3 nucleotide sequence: TGTGCCAGCAGTCCGATAGTACAGGTATTGCAGGAAAAACTGTTTTTT.

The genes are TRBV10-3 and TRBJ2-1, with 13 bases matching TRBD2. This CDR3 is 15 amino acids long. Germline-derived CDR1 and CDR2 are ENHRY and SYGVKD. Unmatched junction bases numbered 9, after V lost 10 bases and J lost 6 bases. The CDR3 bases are TGTGCCACCGGGGACGGACTAGCGGGGGTCAATGAGCAGTTCTTC. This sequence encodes CATGDGLAGVNEQFF.

The CDR3 reads CASSHNRLGQGFSYEQYF. The CDR3 region has the DNA TGTGCCAGCAGCCACAACCGTTTGGGACAGGGGTTTTCCTACGAGCAGTACTTC. V gene TRBV3-1 (or the pseudogene TRBV3-2) combines with J gene TRBJ2-7; 10 bases match TRBD1. This CDR3 region has 18 residues. CDR1 and CDR2 (germline): LGHDT, YNNKEL (reference sequence). After removal of 3 bases from V and 1 base from J, the junction contained 12 bases not matched to a gene.

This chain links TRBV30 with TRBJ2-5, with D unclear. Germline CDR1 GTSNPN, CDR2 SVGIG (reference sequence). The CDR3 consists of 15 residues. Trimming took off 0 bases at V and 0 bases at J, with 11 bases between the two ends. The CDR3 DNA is TGTGCCTGGAGTGTACCTCGGTCGTACCAAGAGACCCAGTACTTC. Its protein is CAWSVPRSYQETQYF.

The CDR3 DNA sequence: TGTGCCAGCAGCCAAGGACAGGGCACAGATACGCAGTATTTT. Its translation is CASSQGQGTDTQYF. V is TRBV3-1 (or the pseudogene TRBV3-2) and J is TRBJ2-3, with TRBD1 as a possible D gene (6 bases). The CDR3 is 14 residues long. V lost 1 base to trimming and J lost 1 base, with 6 bases between them. From germline, CDR1 is LGHDT and CDR2 YNNKEL (reference sequence).

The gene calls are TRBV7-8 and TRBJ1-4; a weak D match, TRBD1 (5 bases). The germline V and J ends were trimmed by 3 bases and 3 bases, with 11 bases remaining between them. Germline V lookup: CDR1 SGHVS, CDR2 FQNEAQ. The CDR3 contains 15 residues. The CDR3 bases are TGTGCCAGCAGCTTGCAGGGTCGGGCTAATGAAAAACTGTTTTTT. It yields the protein CASSLQGRANEKLFF.

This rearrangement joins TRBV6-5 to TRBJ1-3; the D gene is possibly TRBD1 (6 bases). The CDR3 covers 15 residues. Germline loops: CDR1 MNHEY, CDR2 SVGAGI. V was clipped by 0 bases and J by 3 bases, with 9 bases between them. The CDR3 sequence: CASSYSGGLGNTIYF. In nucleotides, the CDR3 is TGTGCCAGCAGTTACTCGGGGGGGCTTGGAAACACCATATATTTT.

The chain's CDR3 is CATRDLRGKLFF. The CDR3 nucleotides are TGTGCCACCCGGGACTTACGTGGAAAACTGTTTTTT. V and J are TRBV2 and TRBJ1-4, with D perhaps matching TRBD1 (5 bases). The CDR3 spans 12 residues. V dropped 10 bases and J dropped 10 bases, with 16 bases sitting between them. Germline V lookup: CDR1 SNHLY, CDR2 FYNNEI.

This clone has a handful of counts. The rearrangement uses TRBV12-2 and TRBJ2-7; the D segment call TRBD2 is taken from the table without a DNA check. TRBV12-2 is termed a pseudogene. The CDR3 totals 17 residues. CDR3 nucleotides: TGTGCAAGTCGCTTAGAGTGGAGCCCGGGAGGATACTACGAGCAGTACTTC. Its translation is CASRLEWSPGGYYEQYF.

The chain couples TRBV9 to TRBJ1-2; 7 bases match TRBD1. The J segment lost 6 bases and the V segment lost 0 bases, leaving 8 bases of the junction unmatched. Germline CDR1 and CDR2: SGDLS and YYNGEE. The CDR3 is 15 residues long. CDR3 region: CASSVGQGGKNGYTF. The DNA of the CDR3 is TGTGCCAGCAGCGTAGGACAGGGAGGTAAAAATGGCTACACCTTC.

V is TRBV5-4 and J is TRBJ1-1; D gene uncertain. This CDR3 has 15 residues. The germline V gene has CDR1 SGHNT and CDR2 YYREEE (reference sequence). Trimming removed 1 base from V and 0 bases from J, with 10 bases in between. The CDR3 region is CASSLPSTMNTEAFF. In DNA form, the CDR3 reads TGTGCCAGCAGCTTGCCCAGTACCATGAACACTGAAGCTTTCTTT.

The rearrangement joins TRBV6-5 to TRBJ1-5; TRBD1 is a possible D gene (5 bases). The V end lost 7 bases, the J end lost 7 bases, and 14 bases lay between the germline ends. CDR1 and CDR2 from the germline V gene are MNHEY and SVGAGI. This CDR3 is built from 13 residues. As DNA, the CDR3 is TGTGCCAGCAATCAGCAGGGCGGGCAGCCCCAGCATTTT. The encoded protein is CASNQQGGQPQHF.

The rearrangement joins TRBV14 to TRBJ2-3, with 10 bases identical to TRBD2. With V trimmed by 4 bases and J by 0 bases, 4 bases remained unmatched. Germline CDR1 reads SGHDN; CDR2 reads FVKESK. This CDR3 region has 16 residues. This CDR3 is CASSRKRGGSTDTQYF. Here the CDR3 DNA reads TGTGCCAGCAGCCGCAAGCGGGGGGGAAGCACAGATACGCAGTATTTT.

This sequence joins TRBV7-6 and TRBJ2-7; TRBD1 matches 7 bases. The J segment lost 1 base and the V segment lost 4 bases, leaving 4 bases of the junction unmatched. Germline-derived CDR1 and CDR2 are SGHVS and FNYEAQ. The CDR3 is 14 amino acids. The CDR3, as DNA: TGTGCCAGCAGCTCCTGGACAGGTTCCTACGAGCAGTACTTC. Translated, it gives CASSSWTGSYEQYF. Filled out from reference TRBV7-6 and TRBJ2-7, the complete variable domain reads GAGVSQSPRYKVTKRGQDVALRCDPISGHVSLYWYRQALGQGPEFLTYFNYEAQQDKSGLPNDRFSAERPEGSISTLTIQRTEQRDSAMYRCASSSWTGSYEQYFGPGTRLTVT.

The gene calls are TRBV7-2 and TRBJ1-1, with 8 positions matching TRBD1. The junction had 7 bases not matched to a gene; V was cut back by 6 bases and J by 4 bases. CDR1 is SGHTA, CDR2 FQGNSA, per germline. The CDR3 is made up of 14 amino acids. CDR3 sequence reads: CASRLPGGGTEAFF. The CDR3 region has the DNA TGTGCCAGCAGGTTACCAGGGGGCGGCACTGAAGCTTTCTTT.

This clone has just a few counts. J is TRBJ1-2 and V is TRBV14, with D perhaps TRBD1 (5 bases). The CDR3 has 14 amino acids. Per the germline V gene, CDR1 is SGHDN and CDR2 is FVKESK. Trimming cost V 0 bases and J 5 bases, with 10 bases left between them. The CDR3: CASSQDSGTYGYTF. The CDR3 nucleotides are TGTGCCAGCAGCCAAGATTCCGGGACGTATGGCTACACCTTC.

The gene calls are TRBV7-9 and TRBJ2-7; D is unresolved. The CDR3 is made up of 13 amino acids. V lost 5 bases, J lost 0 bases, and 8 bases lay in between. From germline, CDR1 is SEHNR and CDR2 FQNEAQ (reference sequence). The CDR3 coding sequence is TGTGCCAGCAGCCCCGGGTTCTCCTACGAGCAGTACTTC. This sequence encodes CASSPGFSYEQYF.

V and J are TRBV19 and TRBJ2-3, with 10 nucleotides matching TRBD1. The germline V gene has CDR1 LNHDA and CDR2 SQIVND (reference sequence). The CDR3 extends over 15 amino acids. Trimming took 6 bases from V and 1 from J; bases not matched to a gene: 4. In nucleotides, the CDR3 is TGTGCCAGTAGACCTGGGACAGGGGGCACAGATACGCAGTATTTT. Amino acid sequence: CASRPGTGGTDTQYF. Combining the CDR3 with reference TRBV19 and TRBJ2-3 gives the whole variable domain DGGITQSPKYLFRKEGQNVTLSCEQNLNHDAMYWYRQDPGQGLRLIYYSQIVNDFQKGDIAEGYSVSREKKESFPLTVTSAQKNPTAFYLCASRPGTGGTDTQYFGPGTRLTVL.

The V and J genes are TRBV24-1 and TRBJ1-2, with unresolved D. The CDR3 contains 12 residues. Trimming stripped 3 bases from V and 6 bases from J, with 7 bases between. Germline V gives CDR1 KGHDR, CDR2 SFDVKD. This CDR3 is CATSDNLNGYTF. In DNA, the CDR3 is TGTGCCACCAGTGATAACCTTAATGGCTACACCTTC.

CDR3 amino acids: CASSPIAGDTGANVLTF. The DNA of the CDR3 is TGTGCCAGCAGCCCGATAGCGGGAGACACTGGGGCCAACGTCCTGACTTTC. J is TRBJ2-6 and V is TRBV11-2; 9 bases line up with TRBD2. The CDR3 contains 17 residues. Germline values: CDR1 SGHAT, CDR2 FQNNGV. The V gene end was trimmed by 5 bases and the J gene end by 2 bases; junction bases not matched to a gene: 7.

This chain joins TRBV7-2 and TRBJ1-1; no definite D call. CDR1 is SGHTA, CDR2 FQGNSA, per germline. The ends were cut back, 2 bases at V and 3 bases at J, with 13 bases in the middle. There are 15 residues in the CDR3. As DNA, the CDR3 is TGTGCCAGCAGCTTAAGTGTAGGTTTGGACACTGAAGCTTTCTTT. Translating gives CASSLSVGLDTEAFF.